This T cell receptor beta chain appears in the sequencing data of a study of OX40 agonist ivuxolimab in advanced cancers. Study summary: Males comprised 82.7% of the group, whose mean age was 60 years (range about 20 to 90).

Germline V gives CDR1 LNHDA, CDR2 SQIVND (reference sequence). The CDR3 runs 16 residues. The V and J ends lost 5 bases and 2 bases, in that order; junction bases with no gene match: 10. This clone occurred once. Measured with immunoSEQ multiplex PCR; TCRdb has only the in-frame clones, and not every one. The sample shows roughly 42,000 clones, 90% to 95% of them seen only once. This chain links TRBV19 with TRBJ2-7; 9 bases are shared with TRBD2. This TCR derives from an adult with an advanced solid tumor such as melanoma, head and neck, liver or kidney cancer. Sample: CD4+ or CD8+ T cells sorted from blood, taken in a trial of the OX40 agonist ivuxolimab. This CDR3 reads CASSLGVASGAYEQYF. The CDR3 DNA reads TGTGCCAGTAGTCTCGGGGTCGCTAGCGGGGCCTACGAGCAGTACTTC.